Each of the 19 T cell receptor beta chains below was sequenced from the same sample in a study of early T cells in non-severe SARS-CoV-2 infection. TCRdb itself ran the 5' RACE reads through MiXCR, one entry per CDR3 protein. The repertoire holds around 40,000 distinct CDR3 sequences, with 6.3% as singletons. The sequenced material came from whole blood. The receptor set was obtained from an adult who was a healthcare worker with PCR-confirmed SARS-CoV-2 infection or an uninfected control (not recorded which).

There are many counts of this clonotype. This chain links TRBV13 with TRBJ2-5; no clear D gene. The V end lost 5 bases, the J end lost 4 bases, and 8 bases lay between the germline ends. The CDR3 spans 12 residues. Germline CDR1 is PRHDT and CDR2 is FYEKMQ (reference sequence). For the CDR3, the DNA is TGTGCCAGCAGCCTATATAGAGAGACCCAGTACTTC. Translating it yields CASSLYRETQYF. Complete variable domain (other parts from reference TRBV13 and TRBJ2-5): AAGVIQSPRHLIKEKRETATLKCYPIPRHDTVYWYQQGPGQDPQFLISFYEKMQSDKGSIPDRFSAQQFSDYHSELNMSSLELGDSALYFCASSLYRETQYFGPGTRLLVL.

This clonotype was found a few times. The CDR3 DNA sequence: TGCGCCAGCAGCCTCGAGGGGGTAAACCGGGACAGGGGATCTTACGAGCAGTACTTC. Protein product: CASSLEGVNRDRGSYEQYF. The chain recombines TRBV4-1 with TRBJ2-7; the match to TRBD1 covers 10 bases. The germline gives CDR1 MGHRA, CDR2 YSYEKL. The ends lost 4 bases at V and 4 bases at J; junction bases unmatched: 19. CDR3 size: 19 residues.

This clonotype occurred many times. The genes are TRBV19 and TRBJ2-1; D might be TRBD2 (6 bases). CDR3 size: 16 residues. With 0 bases removed from V and 1 base from J, the gap between germline ends came to 10 bases. Germline CDR1 reads LNHDA; CDR2 reads SQIVND (reference sequence). CDR3 amino acids: CASSIEVGGSYNEQFF. Written as DNA, the CDR3 is TGTGCCAGTAGTATAGAGGTGGGGGGTTCCTACAATGAGCAGTTCTTC.

This clonotype was observed many times. This chain links TRBV4-1 with TRBJ2-7, with 8 bases aligning to TRBD1. This CDR3 region has 15 residues. The junction had 8 bases not matched to a gene; V was cut back by 5 bases and J by 2 bases. Looked up from germline, CDR1 is MGHRA and CDR2 is YSYEKL. CDR3 sequence (DNA): TGCGCCAGCAGCATAAGGACAGGGTCCCCCTACGAGCAGTACTTC. This gives the protein CASSIRTGSPYEQYF.

This clonotype was recorded many times. The chain combines TRBV7-6 with TRBJ2-1, with 7 bases matching TRBD2. The junction had 8 bases not matched to a gene; V was cut back by 6 bases and J by 0 bases. Germline assignment: CDR1 SGHVS and CDR2 FNYEAQ. The CDR3 sequence is 16 residues long. Here the CDR3 DNA reads TGTGCCAGCAGTCTAGAGCGGGGAGGCTCCTACAATGAGCAGTTCTTC. Protein sequence: CASSLERGGSYNEQFF.

The rearrangement links TRBV7-7 to TRBJ2-2; unclear D gene. The germline V and J ends were trimmed by 3 bases and 5 bases, with 7 bases remaining between them. CDR1 and CDR2 from the germline V gene are SSHAT and FNYEAQ (reference sequence). There are 13 residues in the CDR3. As DNA, the CDR3 is TGTGCCAGCAGCTTGCAGTCTACCGGGGAGCTGTTTTTT. It yields the protein CASSLQSTGELFF. Filled out from reference TRBV7-7 and TRBJ2-2, the complete variable domain reads GAGVSQSPRYKVTKRGQDVTLRCDPISSHATLYWYQQALGQGPEFLTYFNYEAQPDKSGLPSDRFSAERPEGSISTLTIQRTEQRDSAMYRCASSLQSTGELFFGEGSRLTVL.

This clonotype was counted ten times or more. The chain carries TRBV6-4 and TRBJ2-1; 8 nucleotides align to TRBD2. Germline V gene lookup returns CDR1 MRHNA and CDR2 SNTAGT. The CDR3 sequence is 14 residues long. With V trimmed by 4 bases and J by 9 bases, 8 bases remained unmatched. CDR3 bases: TGTGCCAGCAGTGCTCAGCGGGAGTCCGGTGAGCAGTTCTTC. Translated, it gives CASSAQRESGEQFF.

This clonotype showed up many times. The J gene is TRBJ2-1, the V gene TRBV5-1; D tentatively fits TRBD1 or TRBD2 (5 bases each). CDR1 and CDR2 (germline): SGHRS, YFSETQ. The ends were cut back, 7 bases at V and 8 bases at J, with 19 bases in the middle. This CDR3 is built from 14 residues. The CDR3 coding sequence is TGCGCCAGCGGAAAAGGGACCCCTCTCGATGAGCAGTTCTTC. Its translation: CASGKGTPLDEQFF.

This clonotype was seen repeatedly, ten times or more. This chain uses TRBV5-5 with TRBJ2-5; D unclear. From germline, CDR1 is SGHKS and CDR2 YYEKEE (reference sequence). Trimming took off 4 bases at V and 5 bases at J, with 12 bases between the two ends. The CDR3 has 13 amino acids. DNA of the CDR3: TGTGCCAGCAGCCCGTACCCGACCGAGACCCAGTACTTC. Protein sequence: CASSPYPTETQYF.

This rearrangement joins TRBV6-6 to TRBJ1-4; 7 nucleotides align to TRBD1. Germline trimming cut 2 bases from V and 8 bases from J; bases unmatched to any gene: 5. This CDR3 is 14 amino acids long. Germline V gives CDR1 MNHNY, CDR2 SVGAGI (reference sequence). CDR3 in DNA: TGTGCCAGCAGTTACCACAGGGGTGAAGAAAAACTGTTTTTT. It translates to CASSYHRGEEKLFF.

This chain connects TRBV2 to TRBJ2-1, with D possibly matching TRBD2 (5 bases). Trimming removed 8 bases from V and 3 bases from J, with 8 bases in between. CDR1 is SNHLY, CDR2 FYNNEI, per germline. The CDR3 runs to 12 residues. As DNA, the CDR3 is TGTGCCAGCGGACTGAACTACAATGAGCAGTTCTTC. It translates to CASGLNYNEQFF.

This clonotype was recorded many times. The chain couples TRBV27 to TRBJ1-1; 8 bases are shared with TRBD1. The CDR3 is made up of 13 amino acids. Unmatched junction bases numbered 10, after V lost 5 bases and J lost 11 bases. CDR1 and CDR2 (germline): MNHEY, SMNVEV (reference sequence). This CDR3 reads CASSLRTGWFAFF. CDR3 nucleotides: TGTGCCAGCAGTCTACGGACAGGGTGGTTTGCTTTCTTT.

This clonotype appeared many times. The chain joins TRBV7-2 to TRBJ2-4; TRBD1 might be the D (5 bases). V gave up 2 bases and J gave up 4 bases, with 9 bases separating them. The length of the CDR3 is 14 residues. CDR1 is SGHTA, CDR2 FQGNSA, per germline. The CDR3 reads CASSLIAGKNIQYF. CDR3 sequence (DNA): TGTGCCAGCAGCTTAATTGCAGGGAAAAACATTCAGTACTTC.

Many counts were recorded for this clonotype. The chain has TRBV12-3 or TRBV12-4 and TRBJ2-3; 9 bases fit TRBD1. Trimming at V came to 7 bases and at J to 3 bases, leaving 8 bases not matched to a gene. The CDR3 covers 15 residues. CDR3 DNA sequence: TGTGCCAGCACATACAGGGGGCGCGAAACAGATACGCAGTATTTT. This translates into CASTYRGRETDTQYF.

Points on this clonotype: A much larger clone differs from this one at a single base, so this may be a read error. The J gene is TRBJ2-1, the V gene TRBV20-1; D could derive from TRBD1 or TRBD2 (6 bases each). Germline V gives CDR1 DFQATT, CDR2 SNEGSKA (reference sequence). The CDR3 consists of 13 residues. CDR3 residues: CSARMGGRDEQLF. For the CDR3, the DNA is TGCAGTGCTAGAATGGGGGGCCGGGATGAGCAGCTCTTC.

This clonotype was found many times. The chain combines TRBV6-2 or TRBV6-3 with TRBJ2-7; D is possibly TRBD1 (5 bases). From germline, CDR1 is MNHEY and CDR2 SVGEGT. This CDR3 contains 9 residues. The V end lost 7 bases, the J end lost 10 bases, and 8 bases lay between the germline ends. The CDR3 spells CASNRRQYF. The CDR3, as DNA: TGTGCCAGCAACAGGAGACAGTACTTC.

V is TRBV11-2 and J is TRBJ2-1; a weak D match, TRBD1 (5 bases). There are 16 residues in the CDR3. The germline gives CDR1 SGHAT, CDR2 FQNNGV. V lost 7 bases, J lost 4 bases, and 20 bases lay in between. CDR3: CASTPIRGPPYNEQFF. The CDR3 bases are TGTGCCAGCACCCCCATTAGGGGCCCCCCTTACAATGAGCAGTTCTTC. Combining the CDR3 with reference TRBV11-2 and TRBJ2-1 gives the whole variable domain EAGVAQSPRYKIIEKRQSVAFWCNPISGHATLYWYQQILGQGPKLLIQFQNNGVVDDSQLPKDRFSAERLKGVDSTLKIQPAKLEDSAVYLCASTPIRGPPYNEQFFGPGTRLTVL.

This clonotype was recorded at least ten times. This chain links TRBV7-6 with TRBJ2-1, with 9 bases fitting TRBD2. After removal of 5 bases from V and 0 bases from J, the junction contained 8 bases not matched to a gene. This CDR3 is 17 amino acids long. Germline-derived CDR1 and CDR2 are SGHVS and FNYEAQ. The CDR3 DNA reads as TGTGCCAGCAGCGCGCCCCCTAGCGGGGTCTCCTACAATGAGCAGTTCTTC. Its translation: CASSAPPSGVSYNEQFF.

In its sample, this clonotype was seen a few times. J is TRBJ2-1 and V is TRBV7-6; 7 bases are shared with TRBD2. The ends lost 5 bases at V and 9 bases at J; junction bases unmatched: 1. CDR1 SGHVS and CDR2 FNYEAQ come from the germline V gene. The CDR3 is 11 residues long. CDR3 DNA: TGTGCCAGCAGCACGGGGGGTGAGCAGTTCTTC. Its protein is CASSTGGEQFF.